The 4 T cell receptor beta chains in this list originate from one sample, sequenced in a study of blood T cell repertoires in COVID-19. This table comes from immunoSEQ multiplex PCR, and its TCRdb copy is limited to in-frame clones, with some not included. In the table there are 200,000 or so clones, approximately 84% of which are singletons. Material for sequencing was peripheral blood. All receptors derive from a woman in her fifties or sixties with acute or convalescent COVID-19.

This rearrangement joins TRBV5-6 to TRBJ2-7, with 16 bases matching TRBD2. The junction had 6 bases not matched to a gene; V was cut back by 4 bases and J by 2 bases. Germline CDR1 is SGHDT and CDR2 is YYEEEE. The CDR3 is made up of 17 amino acids. The chain's CDR3 is CASSGGTSGGVTYEQYF. The CDR3, as DNA: TGTGCCAGCAGCGGCGGGACTAGCGGGGGGGTGACCTACGAGCAGTACTTC.

In this sample, this clone turned up a few times. The rearrangement joins TRBV5-6 to TRBJ1-6; D uncertain. V lost 3 bases and J lost 8, with 6 bases in between. CDR1 and CDR2 from the germline V gene are SGHDT and YYEEEE. The length of the CDR3 is 12 residues. The CDR3 protein is CASSYEYSPLHF. Here the CDR3 DNA reads TGTGCCAGCAGCTATGAGTATTCACCCCTCCACTTT.

V gene TRBV19 combines with J gene TRBJ2-1; perhaps TRBD2 as D (6 bases). CDR1 and CDR2 from the germline V gene are LNHDA and SQIVND (reference sequence). This CDR3 is 15 amino acids long. Trimming removed 5 bases at V and 6 bases at J, with 17 bases between. The CDR3 protein is CASSLGGKSGNEQFF. The DNA of the CDR3 is TGTGCCAGTAGTCTCGGGGGAAAGTCTGGCAATGAGCAGTTCTTC.

The V gene is TRBV7-2, the J gene TRBJ2-3; 8 bases match TRBD2. V lost 5 bases to trimming and J lost 4 bases; unmatched junction nucleotides: 8. CDR1 is SGHTA, CDR2 FQGNSA, per germline. This CDR3 is 15 amino acids long. For the CDR3, the DNA is TGTGCCAGCAGCGTAAGCGGGGGTAGCGCAGATACGCAGTATTTT. Translation: CASSVSGGSADTQYF.